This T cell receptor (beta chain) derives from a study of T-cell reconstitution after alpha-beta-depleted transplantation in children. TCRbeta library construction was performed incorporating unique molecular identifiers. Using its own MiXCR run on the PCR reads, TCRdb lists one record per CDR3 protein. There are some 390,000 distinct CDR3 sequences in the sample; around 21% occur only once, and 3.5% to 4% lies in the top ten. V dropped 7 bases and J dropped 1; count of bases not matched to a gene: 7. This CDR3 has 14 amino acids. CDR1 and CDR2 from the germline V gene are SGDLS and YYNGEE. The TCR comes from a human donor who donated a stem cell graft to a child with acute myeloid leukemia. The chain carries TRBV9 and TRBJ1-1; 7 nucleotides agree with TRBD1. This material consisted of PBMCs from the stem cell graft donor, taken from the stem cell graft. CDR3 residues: CASGGGRANTEAFF. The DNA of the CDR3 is TGTGCCAGCGGAGGGGGCCGGGCGAACACTGAAGCTTTCTTT.